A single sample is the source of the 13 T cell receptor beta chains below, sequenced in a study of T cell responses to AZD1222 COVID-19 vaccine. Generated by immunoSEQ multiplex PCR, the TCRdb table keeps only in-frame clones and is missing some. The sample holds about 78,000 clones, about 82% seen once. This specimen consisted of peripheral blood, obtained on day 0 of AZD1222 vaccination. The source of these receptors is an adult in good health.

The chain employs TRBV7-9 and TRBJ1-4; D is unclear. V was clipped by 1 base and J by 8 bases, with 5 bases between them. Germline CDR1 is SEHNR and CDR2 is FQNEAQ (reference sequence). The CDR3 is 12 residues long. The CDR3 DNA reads TGTGCCAGCAGCTTAGGTATCGAAAAACTGTTTTTT. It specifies CASSLGIEKLFF. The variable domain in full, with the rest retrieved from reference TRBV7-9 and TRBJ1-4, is DTGVSQNPRHKITKRGQNVTFRCDPISEHNRLYWYRQTLGQGPEFLTYFQNEAQLEKSRLLSDRFSAERPKGSFSTLEIQRTEQGDSAMYLCASSLGIEKLFFGSGTQLSVL.

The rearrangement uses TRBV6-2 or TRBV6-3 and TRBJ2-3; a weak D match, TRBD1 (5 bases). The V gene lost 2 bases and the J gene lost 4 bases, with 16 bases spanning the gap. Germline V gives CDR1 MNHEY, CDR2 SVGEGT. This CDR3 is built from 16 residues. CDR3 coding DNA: TGTGCCAGCAGTTACGGCCTGGGGCCGGCGGCAGATACGCAGTATTTT. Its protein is CASSYGLGPAADTQYF.

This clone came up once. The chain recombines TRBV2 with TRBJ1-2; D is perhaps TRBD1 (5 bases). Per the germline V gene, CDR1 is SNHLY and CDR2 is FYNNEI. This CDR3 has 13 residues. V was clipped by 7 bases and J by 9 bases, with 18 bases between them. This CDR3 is CASNVGTNDRYTF. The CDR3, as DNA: TGTGCCAGCAATGTGGGGACGAACGACCGCTACACCTTC.

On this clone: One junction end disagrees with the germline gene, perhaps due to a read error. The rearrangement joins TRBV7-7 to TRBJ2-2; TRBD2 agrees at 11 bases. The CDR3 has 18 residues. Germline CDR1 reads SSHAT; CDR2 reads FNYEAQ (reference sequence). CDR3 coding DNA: TGTGCTAGCAGCTTATCACTAGCGGGGGCCGCGAACACCGGGGAGCTGTTTTTT. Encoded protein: CASSLSLAGAANTGELFF.

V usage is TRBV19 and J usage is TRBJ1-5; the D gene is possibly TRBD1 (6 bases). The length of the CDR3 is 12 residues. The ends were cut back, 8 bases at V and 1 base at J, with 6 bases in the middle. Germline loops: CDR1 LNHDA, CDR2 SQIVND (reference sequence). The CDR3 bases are TGTGCCAGTCAGGGGAGCAATCAGCCCCAGCATTTT. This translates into CASQGSNQPQHF.

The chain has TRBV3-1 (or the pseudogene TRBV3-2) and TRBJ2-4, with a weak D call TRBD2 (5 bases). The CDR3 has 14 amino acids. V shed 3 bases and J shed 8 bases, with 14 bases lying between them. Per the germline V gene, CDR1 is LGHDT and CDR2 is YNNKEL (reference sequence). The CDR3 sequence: CASSQDGVEDIQYF. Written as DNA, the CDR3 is TGTGCCAGCAGCCAGGACGGGGTAGAGGACATTCAGTACTTC.

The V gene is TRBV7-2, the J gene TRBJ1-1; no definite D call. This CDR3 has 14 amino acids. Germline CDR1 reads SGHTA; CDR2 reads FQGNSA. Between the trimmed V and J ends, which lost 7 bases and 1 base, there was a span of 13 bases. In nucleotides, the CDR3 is TGTGCCAGCACCCTTAATAAACAGAACACTGAAGCTTTCTTT. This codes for CASTLNKQNTEAFF.

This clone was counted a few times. The CDR3 spells CAWRNTRDRTNYGYTF. Here the CDR3 DNA reads TGTGCCTGGAGAAACACTCGGGACAGGACTAACTATGGCTACACCTTC. This sequence joins TRBV30 and TRBJ1-2; 8 nucleotides match TRBD1. CDR3 length equals 16 residues. The germline V gene encodes CDR1 GTSNPN and CDR2 SVGIG (reference sequence). V lost 3 bases to trimming and J lost 0 bases; unmatched junction nucleotides: 9.

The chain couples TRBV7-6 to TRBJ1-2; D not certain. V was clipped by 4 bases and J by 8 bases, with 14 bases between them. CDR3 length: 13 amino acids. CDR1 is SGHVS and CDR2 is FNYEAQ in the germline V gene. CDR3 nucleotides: TGTGCCAGCAGCTCTGACCCTTTCGGCGGCTACACCTTC. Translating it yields CASSSDPFGGYTF.

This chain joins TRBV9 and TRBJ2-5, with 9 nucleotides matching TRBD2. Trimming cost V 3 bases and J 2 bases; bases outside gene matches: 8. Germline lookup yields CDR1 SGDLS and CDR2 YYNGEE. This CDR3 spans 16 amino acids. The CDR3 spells CASSGKRGAIQETQYF. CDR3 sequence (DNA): TGTGCCAGCAGCGGGAAGCGGGGGGCGATACAAGAGACCCAGTACTTC.

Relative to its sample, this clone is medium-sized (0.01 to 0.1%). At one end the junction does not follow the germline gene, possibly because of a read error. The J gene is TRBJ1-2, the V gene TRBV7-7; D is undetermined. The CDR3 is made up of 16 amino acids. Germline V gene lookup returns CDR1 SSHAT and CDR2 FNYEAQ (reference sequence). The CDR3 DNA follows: TGTGCTAGCAGCTTAGGGAGAGCCGTGGGGTACTATGGCTACACCTTC. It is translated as CASSLGRAVGYYGYTF.

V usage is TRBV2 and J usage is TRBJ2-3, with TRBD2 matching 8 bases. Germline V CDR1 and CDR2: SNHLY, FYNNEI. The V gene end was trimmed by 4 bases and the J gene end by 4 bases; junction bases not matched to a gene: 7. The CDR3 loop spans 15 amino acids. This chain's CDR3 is CASSVAAGAPDTQYF. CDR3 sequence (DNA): TGTGCCAGCAGTGTGGCAGCGGGAGCCCCAGATACGCAGTATTTT.

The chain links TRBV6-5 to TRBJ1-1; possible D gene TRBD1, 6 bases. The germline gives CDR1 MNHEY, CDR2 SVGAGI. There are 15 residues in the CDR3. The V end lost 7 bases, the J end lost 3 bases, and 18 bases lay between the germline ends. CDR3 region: CASNFRAGADTEAFF. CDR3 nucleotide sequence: TGTGCCAGCAATTTCAGGGCGGGGGCGGACACTGAAGCTTTCTTT.